The next 13 T cell receptor beta chains were all read from a single sample in a study of vaccination effects on CD4 cells after COVID-19 (dated by TCRdb to between 2022 and 2023). No cognate antigen is known for these TCRs. In the ViraFEST assay, PBMC were stimulated with viral peptide pools, and TCR sequencing was then used to find antigen-specific CD4+ T cell clonotypes based on their expansion. After around 10 days of culture, CD4+ T cells were isolated with the EasySep CD4+ T cell isolation kit. The library was prepared using the immunoSEQ multiplex PCR assay. As stored in TCRdb, this immuneACCESS dataset retains in-frame rearrangements with V and J assigned. A fraction of the clones does not appear; measured against another copy, unresolved V genes explain less than half of the discrepancy, and the remainder lacks a known reason. The sample contains tens of thousands of clones, 80% to 85% of them found a single time. The ten largest clonotypes hold 2.4% of the sample.

The sample consisted of CD4+ T cells from PBMCs cultured with HCoV-229E spike peptides, taken before COVID-19 vaccination. The cell subset or site label on this specimen signifies: HCoV-229E spike overlapping peptide pool stimulation. Every receptor here comes from a human donor who received a COVID-19 vaccine.

V is TRBV4-3 and J is TRBJ2-2; no firm D call. The V end lost 4 bases, the J end lost 6 bases, and 18 bases lay between the germline ends. The CDR3 is 16 residues long. The germline gives CDR1 LGHNA, CDR2 YSLEER. CDR3 region: CASSLPAGPFSGELFF. DNA for the CDR3: TGCGCCAGCAGCCTTCCAGCCGGGCCGTTCTCCGGGGAGCTGTTTTTT.

The chain carries TRBV28 and TRBJ2-7; 7 nucleotides match TRBD2. The CDR3 sequence is 13 residues long. Germline CDR1 MDHEN, CDR2 SYDVKM. V lost 6 bases to trimming and J lost 4 bases; unmatched junction nucleotides: 6. In DNA form, the CDR3 reads TGTGCCAGCAGCTCAAACGGGGGGTACGAGCAGTACGTC. Translating gives CASSSNGGYEQYV.

The chain couples TRBV5-4 to TRBJ1-6; D is possibly TRBD1 (6 bases). The CDR3 length is 14 residues. The V end was cut by 3 bases, the J end by 10 bases, with 14 bases between. Looked up from germline, CDR1 is SGHNT and CDR2 is YYREEE (reference sequence). The CDR3 DNA follows: TGTGCCAGCAGCTCACCACAGGGCAGCTCACCCCTCCACTTT. This encodes CASSSPQGSSPLHF.

The chain links TRBV11-3 to TRBJ1-5, with TRBD1 identical over 12 bases. Germline-derived CDR1 and CDR2 are SGHNT and YENEEA. This CDR3 region has 17 residues. The junction had 10 bases not matched to a gene; V was cut back by 5 bases and J by 5 bases. CDR3 loop: CASSTRGDRGPDQPQHF. The CDR3 DNA sequence: TGTGCCAGCAGCACGAGGGGGGACAGGGGGCCGGATCAGCCCCAGCATTTT.

This chain links TRBV21-1 with TRBJ2-3. TRBV21-1 is flagged as a pseudogene. The CDR3 is made up of 15 amino acids. CDR3 loop: CASSKAGCATDTQYF. CDR3 sequence (DNA): TGTGCCAGCAGCAAAGCAGGCTGCGCCACAGATACGCAGTATTTT.

The chain employs TRBV4-2 and TRBJ2-3; no clear D. V lost 5 bases to trimming and J lost 3 bases, with 6 bases between them. Germline CDR1 LGHNA, CDR2 YNFKEQ. This CDR3 spans 12 amino acids. The CDR3 nucleotides read TGTGCCAGCAGCTCAAGTACAGATACGCAGTATTTT. The encoded protein is CASSSSTDTQYF.

The chain recombines TRBV10-3 with TRBJ2-3, with unresolved D. This CDR3 has 17 amino acids. V was shortened by 3 bases and J by 0 bases, with 16 bases between the two germline ends. CDR1 ENHRY and CDR2 SYGVKD come from the germline V gene. The CDR3 here is CAISDLAGLASTDTQYF. DNA of the CDR3: TGTGCCATCAGTGATTTAGCCGGCCTGGCTAGCACAGATACGCAGTATTTT.

This chain joins TRBV10-2 and TRBJ1-1, with D hard to call. The CDR3 contains 17 residues. Trimming took 1 base from V and 0 from J, leaving 15 bases between them. The germline V gene has CDR1 WSHSY and CDR2 SAAADI. CDR3 coding DNA: TGCGCCAGCAGTGAGTTGACTATAGTCCGGCTGAACACTGAAGCTTTCTTT. This translates into CASSELTIVRLNTEAFF.

V is TRBV9 and J is TRBJ1-2; D is undetermined. This CDR3 has 12 residues. CDR1 is SGDLS, CDR2 YYNGEE, per germline. V was shortened by 4 bases and J by 8 bases, with 12 bases between the two germline ends. The CDR3 bases are TGTGCCAGCAGCCCAGACAAGAGGGGCTACACCTTC. Encoded protein: CASSPDKRGYTF.

This chain joins TRBV5-5 and TRBJ1-1, with D possibly matching TRBD1 (6 bases). CDR3 length equals 14 residues. Germline CDR1 and CDR2: SGHKS and YYEKEE (reference sequence). V lost 2 bases and J 0 bases, leaving 8 bases between the germline ends. The CDR3 sequence: CASSLRGVNTEAFF. DNA of the CDR3: TGTGCCAGCAGCTTAAGGGGGGTGAACACTGAAGCTTTCTTT.

The chain couples TRBV7-3 to TRBJ1-2; no firm D call. The CDR3 is made up of 15 amino acids. CDR1 SGHTA and CDR2 FQGTGA come from the germline V gene. V was cut by 5 bases and J by 2 bases, with 15 bases left in between. CDR3 nucleotides: TGTGCCAGCAGCCTCAGCGGGGATCTGAACTATGGCTACACCTTC. Residues: CASSLSGDLNYGYTF.

V gene TRBV2 combines with J gene TRBJ2-5, with unresolved D. V was pared by 7 bases and J by 5 bases, with 8 bases between. The V gene's germline CDR1 is SNHLY and CDR2 FYNNEI. The CDR3 sequence is 11 residues long. CDR3 residues: CASTILETQYF. For the CDR3, the DNA is TGTGCCAGCACTATTTTGGAGACCCAGTACTTC.

The rearrangement joins TRBV3-1 (or the pseudogene TRBV3-2) to TRBJ2-3; D is ambiguous. The CDR3 length is 9 residues. Germline CDR1 LGHDT, CDR2 YNNKEL (reference sequence). V was pared by 7 bases and J by 8 bases, with 4 bases between. Written as DNA, the CDR3 is TGTGCCAGCACCCGTACGCAGTATTTT. Its translation is CASTRTQYF.